This T cell receptor beta chain was sequenced for a study of blood T cell repertoires in COVID-19. In the original analysis: For nucleated cells, counts were estimated from reference gene primer amplification. Using immunoSEQ multiplex PCR, the repertoire was profiled, and TCRdb retains in-frame clones only, with some absent. The D gene and trimming were derived from the DNA, and the V and J assignments and clone size from that table. Of over 200,000 clones listed, around 89% are singletons. CDR3 size: 15 residues. The V end was cut by 0 bases, the J end by 7 bases, with 12 bases between. Looked up from germline, CDR1 is MNHEY and CDR2 is SVGAGI.

The genes are TRBV6-5 and TRBJ1-4, with D possibly matching TRBD1 (6 bases). This sequence originates from a man aged 35 to 55 who had recovered from COVID-19. The sequenced sample consisted of PBMCs or T cells enriched from blood (not recorded which). CDR3 loop: CASSYSTGSVEKLFF. The CDR3 bases are TGTGCCAGCAGTTACTCCACAGGGTCGGTTGAAAAACTGTTTTTT.